The next 11 T cell receptor beta chains were all read from a single sample in a study of PD-L1 blockade in urothelial cancer. Regarding time point: pretreatment peripheral blood. Produced via immunoSEQ multiplex PCR; TCRdb's table is partial and in-frame only. The sample has 38,000 or so clones, around four fifths seen once; the top ten hold 15%. The sequencing used PBMCs, collected around atezolizumab (anti-PD-L1) treatment. The receptors were sampled from an elderly man with urothelial cancer.

This clone came up a few times. The CDR3 DNA follows: TGTGCCAGCAGTGGGGGGACTCTTCGAACAGGAAACACCATATATTTT. Its translation: CASSGGTLRTGNTIYF. The gene calls are TRBV6-1 and TRBJ1-3, with D possibly being TRBD1 (5 bases). V lost 4 bases, J lost 4 bases, and 17 bases lay in between. The CDR3 length is 16 residues. Per the germline V gene, CDR1 is MNHNS and CDR2 is SASEGT.

The chain carries TRBV11-3 and TRBJ2-3; D call uncertain. Germline-derived CDR1 and CDR2 are SGHNT and YENEEA. V lost 2 bases to trimming and J lost 5 bases, with 8 bases between them. The CDR3 sequence is 13 residues long. CDR3 sequence: CASSLNTGDTQYF. The CDR3 nucleotides are TGTGCCAGCAGCTTAAATACGGGAGATACGCAGTATTTT.

Comment on this clone: The junction and the germline gene differ at one end; a read error may be behind it. The chain links TRBV5-6 to TRBJ2-7; D is possibly TRBD2 (5 bases). The CDR3 loop spans 12 amino acids. Germline V gene lookup returns CDR1 SGHDT and CDR2 YYEEEE. CDR3 loop: CASSNDYVGGVF. The CDR3 DNA is TGTGCCAGCAGCAATGACTACGTAGGAGGAGTCTTC.

The gene calls are TRBV7-9 and TRBJ1-1, with 7 bases lining up with TRBD1. In germline, CDR1 is SEHNR, CDR2 FQNEAQ (reference sequence). V dropped 5 bases and J dropped 1; count of bases not matched to a gene: 4. This CDR3 is 14 amino acids long. The CDR3 DNA reads as TGTGCCAGCAGCCGTAGACAGGGGAACACTGAAGCTTTCTTT. It specifies CASSRRQGNTEAFF.

The J gene is TRBJ1-3, the V gene TRBV10-3, with D possibly matching TRBD1 (6 bases). The germline V gene encodes CDR1 ENHRY and CDR2 SYGVKD. V lost 4 bases to trimming and J lost 0 bases, with 13 bases between them. This CDR3 is 16 amino acids long. This chain's CDR3 is CAISGGRGGSGNTIYF. In DNA, the CDR3 is TGTGCCATCAGTGGGGGGAGAGGGGGCTCTGGAAACACCATATATTTT.

V usage is TRBV5-1 and J usage is TRBJ1-2; TRBD1 aligns across 8 bases. With V trimmed by 4 bases and J by 6 bases, 8 bases remained unmatched. This CDR3 comprises 14 residues. In germline, CDR1 is SGHRS, CDR2 YFSETQ. Here the CDR3 DNA reads TGCGCCAGCAGCCATGGACAGGGAGAGGATGGCTACACCTTC. Translating gives CASSHGQGEDGYTF.

This rearrangement joins TRBV10-1 to TRBJ2-7; a weak D match, TRBD1 (7 bases). V was shortened by 6 bases and J by 3 bases, with 12 bases between the two germline ends. Germline values: CDR1 WNHNN, CDR2 SYGVQD (reference sequence). The CDR3 has 13 amino acids. The CDR3 sequence is CASSAGQLYEQYF. For the CDR3, the DNA is TGCGCCAGCAGCGCGGGACAGCTCTACGAGCAGTACTTC.

The CDR3 sequence is CASSDNPSESSYEQYF. In DNA form, the CDR3 reads TGTGCCAGCAGCGACAATCCTAGCGAAAGCTCCTACGAGCAGTACTTC. The rearrangement links TRBV9 to TRBJ2-7; D is perhaps TRBD2 (6 bases). Germline V gives CDR1 SGDLS, CDR2 YYNGEE. The V end lost 3 bases, the J end lost 0 bases, and 16 bases lay between the germline ends. The CDR3 is made up of 16 amino acids.

This clone was seen once. The chain couples TRBV5-1 to TRBJ2-2; D is undetermined. Trimming left V 0 bases short and J 1 base short, with 4 bases between. The CDR3 runs to 14 residues. CDR1 is SGHRS and CDR2 is YFSETQ in the germline V gene. CDR3 nucleotide sequence: TGCGCCAGCAGCTTGGACAGGAACACCGGGGAGCTGTTTTTT. This encodes CASSLDRNTGELFF.

The chain is built from TRBV27 and TRBJ2-5, with D unclear. This CDR3 is 14 amino acids long. V was cut by 2 bases and J by 2 bases, with 9 bases left in between. CDR1 is MNHEY, CDR2 SMNVEV, per germline (reference sequence). Here the CDR3 reads CASSLGLSQETQYF. CDR3 DNA: TGTGCCAGCAGTTTAGGTCTTAGTCAAGAGACCCAGTACTTC.

This clone was observed a few times. The V call is TRBV30, the J call TRBJ2-6; TRBD2 matches 7 bases. Germline V gene lookup returns CDR1 GTSNPN and CDR2 SVGIG (reference sequence). With V trimmed by 3 bases and J by 2 bases, 19 bases remained unmatched. This CDR3 has 20 residues. CDR3 in amino acids: CAWRALTGTKYSAGANVLTF. For the CDR3, the DNA is TGTGCCTGGAGGGCTTTAACCGGGACTAAGTATTCGGCTGGGGCCAACGTCCTGACTTTC.